The entry below gives a single T cell receptor beta chain sequence along with its context. Its antigen has not been determined. The input lacks base qualities; no much larger clone sits a single base away. This entry belongs to a study of control samples from healthy donors and cancer patients (dated by TCRdb to about 2020). V lost 7 bases and J lost 5 bases; the stretch between them is 17 bases long. Its CDR3 holds 15 amino acids, cysteine through phenylalanine. The DNA shown is the 45-base CDR3, in frame from base 1. Looking up the germline V gene yields CDR1 SNHLY and CDR2 FYNNEI. Library method: the immunoSEQ multiplex PCR assay. The immuneACCESS repertoire file appears here via TCRdb, limited to in-frame rearrangements. These files lack a portion of the clones; in checked studies, under half of the deficit traces to unresolved V genes, and the cause of the others is not known. This sample lists about 100,000 clones; 70% to 90% were detected once. The ten biggest clones cover 15% to 20% of the sample.

The receptor comes from a young man in good health. In this chain, TRBV2 is recombined with TRBJ2-2; D gene: possibly TRBD1, on 5 matching bases. The sequencing sample was made of blood. The bases are TGTGCCAGCAAGGACAATTCGATCGGGACCGGGGAGCTGTTTTTT. It translates as CASKDNSIGTGELFF.